Below, 18 T cell receptor beta chains from the same sample are listed, as sequenced in a study of Graves' ophthalmopathy and Graves' hyperthyroidism (dated by TCRdb to the late 2010s). The data were produced on an Illumina HiSeq 2000. For repertoire sequencing, the TCR beta CDR3 regions were amplified from RNA transcripts. The first round of RT-PCR was done with HTBI primers and the Qiagen OneStep RT-PCR kit, and was followed by a second round of multiplex PCR, then size selection and purification. TCRdb trimmed public reads at Q25 via fastp, called clones via MiXCR and kept in-frame beta chains. Records with the same CDR3 protein are collapsed into one entry carrying the most frequent genes and DNA. This sample holds over a million distinct CDR3 sequences; about 38% were observed only once. Clones ranked in the top ten supply around 10% of the sample. Source material: peripheral blood or thyroid tissue (not recorded which). The source of these receptors is an adult man with Graves' hyperthyroidism.

Many counts were recorded for this clonotype. The V and J genes are TRBV24-1 and TRBJ2-5; unclear D gene. The CDR3 contains 14 residues. In germline, CDR1 is KGHDR, CDR2 SFDVKD. V was cut by 5 bases and J by 2 bases, with 11 bases left in between. The CDR3 DNA sequence: TGTGCCACCAGTGGTGTCCAGGAACAAGAGACCCAGTACTTC. Encoded protein: CATSGVQEQETQYF.

A few counts support this clonotype. The V call is TRBV7-2, the J call TRBJ2-2; D not certain. The V gene's germline CDR1 is SGHTA and CDR2 FQGNSA. The CDR3 is made up of 15 amino acids. The germline V and J ends were trimmed by 2 bases and 0 bases, with 7 bases remaining between them. The DNA of the CDR3 is TGTGCCAGCAGCTTAAAGTTGACGAACACCGGGGAGCTGTTTTTT. It yields the protein CASSLKLTNTGELFF.

V is TRBV4-3 and J is TRBJ2-7; 9 bases match TRBD1. The CDR3 consists of 14 residues. The V gene end was trimmed by 0 bases and the J gene end by 5 bases; junction bases not matched to a gene: 2. Germline V gene sequence: CDR1 LGHNA, CDR2 YSLEER. The CDR3, as DNA: TGCGCCAGCAGCCAAGAACAGGGGGCGCACGAGCAGTACTTC. Protein sequence: CASSQEQGAHEQYF.

This clonotype was recorded many times. The chain joins TRBV19 to TRBJ1-4; TRBD1 might be the D (5 bases). The germline V gene encodes CDR1 LNHDA and CDR2 SQIVND (reference sequence). This CDR3 spans 13 amino acids. Trimming took 6 bases from V and 8 from J, leaving 13 bases between them. CDR3 amino acids: CASRGTRAEKLFF. Written as DNA, the CDR3 is TGTGCCAGTAGGGGGACCCGGGCGGAAAAACTGTTTTTT.

This clonotype was seen a few times. V and J are TRBV5-1 and TRBJ2-7; a possible D gene is TRBD2 (6 bases). Trimming removed 7 bases at V and 0 bases at J, with 11 bases between. Germline V gene sequence: CDR1 SGHRS, CDR2 YFSETQ. There are 13 residues in the CDR3. The CDR3 coding sequence is TGCGCCAGCGGGCGGGGAAGCTCCTACGAGCAGTACTTC. Its translation: CASGRGSSYEQYF.

There are a few counts of this clonotype. The chain links TRBV4-1 to TRBJ1-2, with 7 bases lining up with TRBD1. The germline V gene has CDR1 MGHRA and CDR2 YSYEKL. CDR3 length: 14 amino acids. V was clipped by 3 bases and J by 8 bases; unmatched bases: 9. This CDR3 is CASSHASTGHGYTF. The DNA for the CDR3 is TGCGCCAGCAGCCACGCTTCGACAGGGCACGGCTACACCTTC.

This clonotype has just a few counts. This chain links TRBV9 with TRBJ2-7; 10 nucleotides line up with TRBD1. The CDR3 contains 14 residues. The V gene end was trimmed by 4 bases and the J gene end by 6 bases; junction bases not matched to a gene: 7. Looked up from germline, CDR1 is SGDLS and CDR2 is YYNGEE. Here the CDR3 DNA reads TGTGCCAGCAGCCCGGGGGACAGGGGCTCCGAGCAGTACTTC. The encoded protein is CASSPGDRGSEQYF.

This chain links TRBV30 with TRBJ1-2; D unresolved. The CDR3 has 13 amino acids. The germline V gene has CDR1 GTSNPN and CDR2 SVGIG (reference sequence). Trimming took off 3 bases at V and 5 bases at J, with 13 bases between the two ends. The CDR3 protein is CAWRADGRYGYTF. CDR3 nucleotide sequence: TGTGCCTGGAGAGCAGACGGGAGGTATGGCTACACCTTC.

The table lists this clonotype with many counts. The chain carries TRBV9 and TRBJ1-6, with a possible D match to TRBD1 (6 bases). The CDR3 runs to 14 residues. The V gene's germline CDR1 is SGDLS and CDR2 YYNGEE. V was pared by 0 bases and J by 10 bases, with 11 bases between. As DNA, the CDR3 is TGTGCCAGCAGCGTAGAAGGGGGAAGGTCACCCCTCCACTTT. Translated, it gives CASSVEGGRSPLHF.

This clonotype was seen more than once but under ten times. The chain has TRBV30 and TRBJ1-3, with D unclear. CDR3 length: 15 amino acids. Germline V CDR1 and CDR2: GTSNPN, SVGIG (reference sequence). Trimming left V 2 bases short and J 0 bases short, with 11 bases between. CDR3 loop: CAWSSVSRSGNTIYF. CDR3 DNA: TGTGCCTGGAGTTCGGTGTCACGCTCTGGAAACACCATATATTTT. The entire variable domain, with the rest obtained from reference TRBV30 and TRBJ1-3, is as follows: SQTIHQWPATLVQPVGSPLSLECTVEGTSNPNLYWYRQAAGRGLQLLFYSVGIGQISSEVPQNLSASRPQDRQFILSSKKLLLSDSGFYLCAWSSVSRSGNTIYFGEGSWLTVV.

In its sample, this clonotype was seen a few times. V usage is TRBV12-3 or TRBV12-4 and J usage is TRBJ1-2; weak D call: TRBD1 (6 bases). Trimming stripped 5 bases from V and 4 bases from J, with 17 bases between. This CDR3 region has 15 residues. CDR3 loop: CASSDNRAQSYGYTF. CDR3 bases: TGTGCCAGCAGTGATAACAGGGCTCAGAGCTATGGCTACACCTTC.

This clonotype was recorded many times. The V call is TRBV7-2, the J call TRBJ2-6; 7 bases are shared with TRBD1. This CDR3 comprises 17 residues. Germline CDR1 is SGHTA and CDR2 is FQGNSA. V lost 5 bases and J lost 1; bases outside the gene matches: 8. The CDR3: CASSTRDRPSGANVLTF. In nucleotides, the CDR3 is TGTGCCAGCAGCACAAGGGACAGACCTTCTGGGGCCAACGTCCTGACTTTC.

This clonotype was recorded at least ten times. The chain employs TRBV20-1 and TRBJ1-5, with a possible D match to TRBD1 (5 bases). V shed 3 bases and J shed 2 bases, with 8 bases lying between them. Germline V gene sequence: CDR1 DFQATT, CDR2 SNEGSKA (reference sequence). The CDR3 covers 13 residues. The CDR3 coding sequence is TGCAGTGCTAGTCGCAGGGGCAATCAGCCCCAGCATTTT. Protein: CSASRRGNQPQHF.

This clonotype was found many times. The chain joins TRBV11-2 to TRBJ1-1; D is ambiguous. This CDR3 region has 13 residues. With 10 bases removed from V and 0 bases from J, the gap between germline ends came to 12 bases. CDR1 and CDR2 from the germline V gene are SGHAT and FQNNGV. CDR3 loop: CATRARLNTEAFF. In DNA form, the CDR3 reads TGTGCCACCCGGGCAAGGTTGAACACTGAAGCTTTCTTT.

Only one count was recorded for this clonotype. The chain combines TRBV29-1 with TRBJ2-5, with no clear D. Germline assignment: CDR1 SQVTM and CDR2 ANQGSEA. The CDR3 contains 14 residues. V was shortened by 2 bases and J by 5 bases, with 15 bases between the two germline ends. The CDR3 DNA reads as TGCAGCGTTGAACAAGCCCCCGTGACGGAGACCCAGTACTTC. Translated: CSVEQAPVTETQYF.

In nucleotides, the CDR3 is TGTGCCAGCAGTTCCTCGATCCCCAGGCGGGGGGACTACGAGCAGTACTTC. Protein: CASSSSIPRRGDYEQYF. The chain joins TRBV12-3 or TRBV12-4 to TRBJ2-7; 8 positions match TRBD2. The CDR3 has 17 residues. The junction had 14 bases not matched to a gene; V was cut back by 4 bases and J by 3 bases.

This clonotype turned up a few times. This chain joins TRBV6-9 and TRBJ2-7; 12 bases map to TRBD1. Germline values: CDR1 MNHGY, CDR2 SVAAGI. There are 17 residues in the CDR3. After removal of 3 bases from V and 2 bases from J, the junction contained 8 bases not matched to a gene. CDR3: CASSYLRDRGRPYEQYF. CDR3 sequence (DNA): TGTGCCAGCAGTTACCTCCGGGACAGGGGGCGACCCTACGAGCAGTACTTC.

The J gene is TRBJ1-1, the V gene TRBV5-1; 9 nucleotides line up with TRBD1. V lost 7 bases, J lost 11 bases, and 0 bases stayed unmatched. The CDR3 length is 9 residues. Germline V gene data show CDR1 as SGHRS and CDR2 as YFSETQ. CDR3: CASGQGAFF. The DNA of the CDR3 is TGCGCCAGCGGACAGGGGGCTTTCTTT.